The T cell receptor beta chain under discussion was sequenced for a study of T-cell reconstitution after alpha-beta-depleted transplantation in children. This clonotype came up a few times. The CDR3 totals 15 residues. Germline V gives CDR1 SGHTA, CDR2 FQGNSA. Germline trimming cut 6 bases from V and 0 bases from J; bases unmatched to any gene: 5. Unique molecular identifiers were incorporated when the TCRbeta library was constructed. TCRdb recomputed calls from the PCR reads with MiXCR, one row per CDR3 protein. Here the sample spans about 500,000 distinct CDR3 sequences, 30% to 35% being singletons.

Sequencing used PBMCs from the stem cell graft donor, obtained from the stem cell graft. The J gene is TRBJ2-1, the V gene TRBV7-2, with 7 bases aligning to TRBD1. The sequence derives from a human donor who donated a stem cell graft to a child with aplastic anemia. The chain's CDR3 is CASRRNRGSYNEQFF. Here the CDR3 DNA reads TGTGCCAGCAGACGTAACAGGGGCTCCTACAATGAGCAGTTCTTC.